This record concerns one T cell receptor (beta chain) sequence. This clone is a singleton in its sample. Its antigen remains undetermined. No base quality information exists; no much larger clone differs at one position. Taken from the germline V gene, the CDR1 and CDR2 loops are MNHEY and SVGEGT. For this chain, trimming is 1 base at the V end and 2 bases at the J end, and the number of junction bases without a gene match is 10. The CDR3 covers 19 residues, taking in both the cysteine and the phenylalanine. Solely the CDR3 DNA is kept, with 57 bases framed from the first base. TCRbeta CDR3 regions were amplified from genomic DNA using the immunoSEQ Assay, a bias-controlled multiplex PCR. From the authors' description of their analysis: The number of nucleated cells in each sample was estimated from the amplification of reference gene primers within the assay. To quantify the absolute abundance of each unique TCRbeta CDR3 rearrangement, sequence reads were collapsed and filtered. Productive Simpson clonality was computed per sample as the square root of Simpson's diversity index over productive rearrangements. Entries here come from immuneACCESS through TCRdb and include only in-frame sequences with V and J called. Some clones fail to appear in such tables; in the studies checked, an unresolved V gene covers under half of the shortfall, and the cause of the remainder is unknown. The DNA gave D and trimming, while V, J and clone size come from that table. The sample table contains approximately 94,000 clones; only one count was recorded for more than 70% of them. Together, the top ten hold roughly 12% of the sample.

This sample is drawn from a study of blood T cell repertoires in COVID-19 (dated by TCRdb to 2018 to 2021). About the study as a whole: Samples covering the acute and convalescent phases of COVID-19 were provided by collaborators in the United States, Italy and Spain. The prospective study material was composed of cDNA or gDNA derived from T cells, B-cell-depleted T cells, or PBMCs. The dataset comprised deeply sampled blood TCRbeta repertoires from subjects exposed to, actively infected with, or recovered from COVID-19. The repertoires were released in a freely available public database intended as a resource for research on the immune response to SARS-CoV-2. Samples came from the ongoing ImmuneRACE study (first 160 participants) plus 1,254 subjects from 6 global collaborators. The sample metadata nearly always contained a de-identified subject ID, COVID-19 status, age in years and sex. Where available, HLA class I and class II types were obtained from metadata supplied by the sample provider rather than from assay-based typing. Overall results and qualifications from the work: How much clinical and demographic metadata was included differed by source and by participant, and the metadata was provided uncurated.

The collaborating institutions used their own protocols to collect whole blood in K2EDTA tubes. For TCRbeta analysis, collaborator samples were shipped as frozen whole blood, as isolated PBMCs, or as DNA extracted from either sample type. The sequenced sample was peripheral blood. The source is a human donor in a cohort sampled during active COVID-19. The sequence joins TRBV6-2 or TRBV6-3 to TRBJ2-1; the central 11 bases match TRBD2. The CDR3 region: CASSYFLLLLAGAYNEQFF. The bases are TGTGCCAGCAGTTACTTTCTCCTCCTACTAGCGGGAGCCTACAATGAGCAGTTCTTC.